Listed here is a single T cell receptor (beta chain). The target of this receptor is not known. No much larger clonotype is one base removed from it; base qualities were not supplied. The immunoSEQ assay, a bias-controlled multiplex PCR using V- and J-specific primers, was used to amplify TCR beta CDR3 regions from genomic DNA. A second PCR step added a proprietary barcode and Illumina adapter sequences to the CDR3 amplicons. CDR3 libraries were sequenced on an Illumina MiSeq instrument. The authors processed their data as follows. Export and quality control were done with immunoSEQ Analyzer 3.0, while downstream analyses used R Bioconductor and Immunarch. Only productive rearrangements in the normalized downsampled data set were used to calculate repertoire metrics. Clonotypes larger than 5 templates in the normalized cohort were defined as pathologically expanded. The Inverse Simpson Index served as the measure of repertoire diversity. The non-normalized data set was used for CMV-specificity analyses so that all clonotypes could be captured. This is the immuneACCESS table as TCRdb keeps it, with only in-frame sequences that have V and J called. A part of the clones is gone; compared with another copy, unresolved V genes explain less than half, and the rest is unexplained. Clonal size and the V and J genes are those of that table, whereas D and trimming came from the DNA. The sample table contains more than 20,000 clones; only one count was recorded for about 79% of them. The biggest ten clones account for roughly 22% of the sample.

The data were obtained in a study of T cell clonotyping in hematopoietic cell transplantation (TCRdb year 2021). A note on the overall study: Recipient samples taken before transplant were obtained following cytoreduction. Patient recruitment ran from 2015 to January 2017, and follow-up continued until September 2020 or death. A total of 130 or so blood samples were collected in the study from roughly 33 consecutive transplant recipients and their related donors.

Its CDR3 holds 15 amino acids, cysteine through phenylalanine. Left in the record is the CDR3 DNA by itself, 45 bases read in frame from the first base. The V end gives up 6 bases and the J end 8 bases, leaving 14 bases in the junction not matched to a gene. CDR1 and CDR2, per the germline V gene (reference sequence), are LNHDA and SQIVND. General conclusions and limits of the study: Broader TCR repertoire diversity after transplant was predicted by Inverse Simpson Index values from donors and from recipients before transplant. Recipient repertoires showed only a small fraction of overlap with donor repertoires, and over 97% appeared de novo at the given depth. Recipient TCR diversity fell after transplant, with pathologically expanded clonotypes rising progressively from day 30 to day 180. Sample size was limited, and cells were not sorted, so CD4 and CD8 repertoire contributions could not be separated.

The time point label, as the study defines it: recipient sample about 28 days before transplant, after cytoreduction. Blood from recipients was drawn roughly 28 days before transplant, then again at days 30, 100 and 180 after transplant. Nuclei Lysis Solution was used to extract genomic DNA from fresh or cryopreserved unfractionated peripheral blood mononuclear cells. The specimen was peripheral blood mononuclear cells, collected before stem cell transplant. The V gene is TRBV19 and the J gene is TRBJ1-2, with 8 junctional bases fitting TRBD1. This clonotype was obtained from a woman aged 55-70 years with acute myeloid leukemia. Some clones in this sample may be carry-over from other donors' samples. The base sequence is TGTGCCAGTAGCCCCGCCGGCAGGGGGCCGAAAGGCTACACCTTC. Its protein is CASSPAGRGPKGYTF.